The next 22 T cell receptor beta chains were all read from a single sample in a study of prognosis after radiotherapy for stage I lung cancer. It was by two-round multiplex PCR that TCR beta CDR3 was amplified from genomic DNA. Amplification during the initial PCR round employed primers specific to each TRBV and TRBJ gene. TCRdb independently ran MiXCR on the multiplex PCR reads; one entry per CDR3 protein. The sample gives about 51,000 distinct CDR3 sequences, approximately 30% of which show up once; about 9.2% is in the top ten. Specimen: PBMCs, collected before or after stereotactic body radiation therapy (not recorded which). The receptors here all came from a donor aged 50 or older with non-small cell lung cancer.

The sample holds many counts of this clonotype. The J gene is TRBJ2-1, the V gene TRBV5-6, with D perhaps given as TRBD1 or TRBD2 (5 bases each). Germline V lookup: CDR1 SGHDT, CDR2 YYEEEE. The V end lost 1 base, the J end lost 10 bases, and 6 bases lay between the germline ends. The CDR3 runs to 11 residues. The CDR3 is CASSLWGEQFF. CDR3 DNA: TGTGCCAGCAGCTTGTGGGGGGAGCAGTTCTTC.

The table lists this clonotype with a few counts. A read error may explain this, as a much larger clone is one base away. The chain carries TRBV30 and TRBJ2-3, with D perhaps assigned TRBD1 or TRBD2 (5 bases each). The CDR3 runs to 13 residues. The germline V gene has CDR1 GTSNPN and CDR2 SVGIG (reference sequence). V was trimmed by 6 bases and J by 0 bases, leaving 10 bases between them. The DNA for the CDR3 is TGTGCCTGTAGGGGACCTAGCACAGATACGCAGTATTTT. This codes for CACRGPSTDTQYF.

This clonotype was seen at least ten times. The CDR3 region is CATNLGTAGGPRSYNEQFF. The DNA of the CDR3 is TGTGCCACAAACTTGGGGACAGCGGGAGGGCCGAGGTCCTACAATGAGCAGTTCTTC. The V call is TRBV10-3, the J call TRBJ2-1, with 10 bases fitting TRBD2. Germline V gives CDR1 ENHRY, CDR2 SYGVKD. The CDR3 extends over 19 amino acids. Trimming removed 10 bases from V and 1 base from J; junction bases left unmatched: 19.

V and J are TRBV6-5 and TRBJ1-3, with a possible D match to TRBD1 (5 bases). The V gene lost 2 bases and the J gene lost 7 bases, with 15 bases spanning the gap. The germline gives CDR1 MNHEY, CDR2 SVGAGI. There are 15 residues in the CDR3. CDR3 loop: CASSYDRKSWNTIYF. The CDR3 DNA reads TGTGCCAGCAGTTACGACAGAAAGTCTTGGAACACCATATATTTT.

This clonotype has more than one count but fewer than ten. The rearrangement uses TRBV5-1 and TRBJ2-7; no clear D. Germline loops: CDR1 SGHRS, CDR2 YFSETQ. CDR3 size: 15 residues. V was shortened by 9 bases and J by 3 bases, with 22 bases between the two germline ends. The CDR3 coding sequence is TGCGCCATCTCCTTGGGTCAGACCTTCTTCTACGAGCAGTACTTC. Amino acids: CAISLGQTFFYEQYF.

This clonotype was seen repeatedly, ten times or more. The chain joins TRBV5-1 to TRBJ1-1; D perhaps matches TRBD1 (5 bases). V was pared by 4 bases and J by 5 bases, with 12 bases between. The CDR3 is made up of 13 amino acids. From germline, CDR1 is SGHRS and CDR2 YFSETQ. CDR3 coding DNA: TGCGCCAGCAGCATGGGACGGGGGACTGAAGCTTTCTTT. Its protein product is CASSMGRGTEAFF. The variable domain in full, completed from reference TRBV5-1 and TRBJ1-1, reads KAGVTQTPRYLIKTRGQQVTLSCSPISGHRSVSWYQQTPGQGLQFLFEYFSETQRNKGNFPGRFSGRQFSNSRSEMNVSTLELGDSALYLCASSMGRGTEAFFGQGTRLTVV.

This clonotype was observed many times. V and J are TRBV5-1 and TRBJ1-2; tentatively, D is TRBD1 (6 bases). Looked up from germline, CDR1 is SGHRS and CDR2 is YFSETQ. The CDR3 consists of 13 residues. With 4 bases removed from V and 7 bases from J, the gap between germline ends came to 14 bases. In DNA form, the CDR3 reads TGCGCCAGCAGCCCTCAGGGAGGGGGTGGCTACACCTTC. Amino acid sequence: CASSPQGGGGYTF. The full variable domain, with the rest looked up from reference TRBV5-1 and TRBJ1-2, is KAGVTQTPRYLIKTRGQQVTLSCSPISGHRSVSWYQQTPGQGLQFLFEYFSETQRNKGNFPGRFSGRQFSNSRSEMNVSTLELGDSALYLCASSPQGGGGYTFGSGTRLTVV.

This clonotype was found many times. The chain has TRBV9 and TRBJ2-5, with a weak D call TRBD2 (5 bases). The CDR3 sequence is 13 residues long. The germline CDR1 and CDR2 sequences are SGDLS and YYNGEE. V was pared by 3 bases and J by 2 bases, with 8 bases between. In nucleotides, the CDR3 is TGTGCCAGCAGCGAAAGCGGACAAGAGACCCAGTACTTC. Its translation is CASSESGQETQYF. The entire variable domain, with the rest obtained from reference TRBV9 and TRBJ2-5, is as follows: DSGVTQTPKHLITATGQRVTLRCSPRSGDLSVYWYQQSLDQGLQFLIQYYNGEERAKGNILERFSAQQFPDLHSELNLSSLELGDSALYFCASSESGQETQYFGPGTRLLVL.

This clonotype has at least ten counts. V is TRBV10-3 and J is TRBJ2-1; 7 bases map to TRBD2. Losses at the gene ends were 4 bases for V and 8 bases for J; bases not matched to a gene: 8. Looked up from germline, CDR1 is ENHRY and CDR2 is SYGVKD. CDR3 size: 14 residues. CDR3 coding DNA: TGTGCCATCAGTGGGACTAGGGATTCCGATGAGCAGTTCTTC. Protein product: CAISGTRDSDEQFF.

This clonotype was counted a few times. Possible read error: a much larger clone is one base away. The CDR3 loop reads CASDGGYNEQFF. CDR3 bases: TGTGCCTCGGATGGCGGTTACAATGAGCAGTTCTTC. V gene TRBV6-1 combines with J gene TRBJ2-1; D unresolved. The germline gives CDR1 MNHNS, CDR2 SASEGT. The CDR3 has 12 amino acids. V shed 11 bases and J shed 4 bases, with 12 bases lying between them.

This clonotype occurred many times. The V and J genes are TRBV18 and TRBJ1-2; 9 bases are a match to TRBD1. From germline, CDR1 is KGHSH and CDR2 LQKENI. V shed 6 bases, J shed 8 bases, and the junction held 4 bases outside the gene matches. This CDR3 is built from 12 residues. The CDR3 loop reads CASSSDRGGYTF. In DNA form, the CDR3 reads TGTGCCAGCTCGTCGGACAGGGGAGGCTACACCTTC.

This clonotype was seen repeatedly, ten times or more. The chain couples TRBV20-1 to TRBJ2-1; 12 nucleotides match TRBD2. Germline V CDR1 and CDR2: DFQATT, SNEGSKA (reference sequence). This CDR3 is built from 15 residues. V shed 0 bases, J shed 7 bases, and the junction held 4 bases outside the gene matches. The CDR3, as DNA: TGCAGTGCTAGAGATAGGACTAGCGGGAATAATGAGCAGTTCTTC. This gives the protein CSARDRTSGNNEQFF.

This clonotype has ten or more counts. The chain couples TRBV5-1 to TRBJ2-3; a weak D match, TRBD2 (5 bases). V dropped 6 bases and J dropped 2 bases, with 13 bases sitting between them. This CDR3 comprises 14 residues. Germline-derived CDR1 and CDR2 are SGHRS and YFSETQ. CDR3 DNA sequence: TGCGCCAGCAACGAGGGAGCCCCCACAGATACGCAGTATTTT. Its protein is CASNEGAPTDTQYF.

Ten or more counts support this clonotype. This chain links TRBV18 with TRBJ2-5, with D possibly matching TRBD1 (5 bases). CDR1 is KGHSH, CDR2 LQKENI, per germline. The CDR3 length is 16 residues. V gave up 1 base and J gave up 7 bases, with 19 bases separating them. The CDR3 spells CASSPLGAASSGTQYF. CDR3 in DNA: TGTGCCAGCTCACCACTTGGGGCAGCCTCCTCGGGGACCCAGTACTTC.

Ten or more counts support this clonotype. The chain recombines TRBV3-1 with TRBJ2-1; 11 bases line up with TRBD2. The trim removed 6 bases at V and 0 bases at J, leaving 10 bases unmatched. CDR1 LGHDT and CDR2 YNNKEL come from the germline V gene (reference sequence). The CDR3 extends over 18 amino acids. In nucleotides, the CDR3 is TGTGCCAGCAGTCGTAAGACTAGCGGGGTTAGCTCCTACAATGAGCAGTTCTTC. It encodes CASSRKTSGVSSYNEQFF.

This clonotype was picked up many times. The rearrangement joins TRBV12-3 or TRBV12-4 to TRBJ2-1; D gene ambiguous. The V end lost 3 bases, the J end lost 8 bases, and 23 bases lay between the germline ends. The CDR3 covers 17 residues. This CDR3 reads CASSFFNRLRTIHEQFF. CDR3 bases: TGTGCCAGCAGTTTCTTTAATCGACTCCGAACTATACATGAGCAGTTCTTC.

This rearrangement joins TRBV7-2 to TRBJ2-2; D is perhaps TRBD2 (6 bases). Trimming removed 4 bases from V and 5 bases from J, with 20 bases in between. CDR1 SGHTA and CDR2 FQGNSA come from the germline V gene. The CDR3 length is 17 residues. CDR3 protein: CASSSVAASFNTGELFF. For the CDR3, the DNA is TGTGCCAGCAGCTCAGTAGCGGCTAGCTTTAATACCGGGGAGCTGTTTTTT.

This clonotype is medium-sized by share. The CDR3: CASSLTNRDTRWFYGGELFF. The DNA of the CDR3 is TGTGCCAGCAGTTTAACGAATCGGGACACTCGGTGGTTTTATGGCGGGGAGCTGTTTTTT. V gene TRBV12-3 or TRBV12-4 combines with J gene TRBJ2-2, with D tentatively TRBD1 (6 bases). The CDR3 runs to 20 residues. Trimming stripped 2 bases from V and 7 bases from J, with 29 bases between.

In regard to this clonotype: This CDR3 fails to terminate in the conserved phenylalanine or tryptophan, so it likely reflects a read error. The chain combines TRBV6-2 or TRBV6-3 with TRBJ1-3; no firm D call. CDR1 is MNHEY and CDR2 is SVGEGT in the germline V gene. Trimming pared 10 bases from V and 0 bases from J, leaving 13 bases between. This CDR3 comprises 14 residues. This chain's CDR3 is CATVRTSSGNTIYL. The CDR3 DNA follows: TGTGCCACCGTACGGACGAGCTCTGGAAACACCATATATCTT.

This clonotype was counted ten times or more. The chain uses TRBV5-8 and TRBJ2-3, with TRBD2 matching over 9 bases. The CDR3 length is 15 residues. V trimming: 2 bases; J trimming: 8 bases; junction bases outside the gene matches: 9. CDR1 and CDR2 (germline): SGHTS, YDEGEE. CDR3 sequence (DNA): TGTGCCAGCAGCTTTGATAGCGGGAGTGTTTTTACGCAGTATTTT. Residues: CASSFDSGSVFTQYF.

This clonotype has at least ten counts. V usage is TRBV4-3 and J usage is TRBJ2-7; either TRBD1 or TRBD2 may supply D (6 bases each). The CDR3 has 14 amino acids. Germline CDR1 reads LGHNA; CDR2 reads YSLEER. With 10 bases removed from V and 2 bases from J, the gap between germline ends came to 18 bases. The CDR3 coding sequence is TGCGCCACCCCGAGAAGGGGGGATACCTACGAGCAGTACTTC. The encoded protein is CATPRRGDTYEQYF.

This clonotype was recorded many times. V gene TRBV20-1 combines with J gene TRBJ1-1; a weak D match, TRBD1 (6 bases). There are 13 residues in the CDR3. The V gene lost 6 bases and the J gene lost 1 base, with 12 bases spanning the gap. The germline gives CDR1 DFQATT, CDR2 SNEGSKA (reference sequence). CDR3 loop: CSASGQPNTEAFF. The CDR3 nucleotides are TGCAGTGCGTCCGGACAGCCGAACACTGAAGCTTTCTTT.